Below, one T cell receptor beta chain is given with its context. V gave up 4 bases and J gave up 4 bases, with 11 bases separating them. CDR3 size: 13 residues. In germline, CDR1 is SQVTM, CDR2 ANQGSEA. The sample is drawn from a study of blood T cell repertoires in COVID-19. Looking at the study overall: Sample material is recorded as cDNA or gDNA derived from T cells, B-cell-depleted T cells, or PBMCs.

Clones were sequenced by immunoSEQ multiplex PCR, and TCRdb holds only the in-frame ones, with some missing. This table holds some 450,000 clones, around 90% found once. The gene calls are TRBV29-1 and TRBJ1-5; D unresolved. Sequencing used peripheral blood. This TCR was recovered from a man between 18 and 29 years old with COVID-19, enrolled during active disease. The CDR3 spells CSVGENINQPQHF. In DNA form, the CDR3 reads TGCAGCGTTGGAGAAAATATAAATCAGCCCCAGCATTTT.